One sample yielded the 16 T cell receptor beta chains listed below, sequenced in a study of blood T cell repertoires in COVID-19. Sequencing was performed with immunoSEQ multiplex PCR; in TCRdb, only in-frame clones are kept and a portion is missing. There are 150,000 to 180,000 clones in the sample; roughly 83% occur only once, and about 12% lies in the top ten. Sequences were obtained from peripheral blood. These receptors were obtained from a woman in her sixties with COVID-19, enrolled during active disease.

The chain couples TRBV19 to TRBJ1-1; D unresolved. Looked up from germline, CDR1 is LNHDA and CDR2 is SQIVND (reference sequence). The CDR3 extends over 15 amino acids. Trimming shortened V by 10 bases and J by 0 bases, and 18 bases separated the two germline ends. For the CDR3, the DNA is TGTGCCACCGCGCCCCTCGCCCCGATGAACACTGAAGCTTTCTTT. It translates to CATAPLAPMNTEAFF.

CDR3 nucleotides: TGTGCCAGCAGGAACCCTAGGGGGCTCGCTGAAGCTTTCTTT. Translation gives CASRNPRGLAEAFF. This chain connects TRBV28 to TRBJ1-1, with 7 bases matching TRBD1. J was trimmed by 6 bases and V by 6 bases; bases with no gene match: 10. The CDR3 spans 14 residues. The germline gives CDR1 MDHEN, CDR2 SYDVKM.

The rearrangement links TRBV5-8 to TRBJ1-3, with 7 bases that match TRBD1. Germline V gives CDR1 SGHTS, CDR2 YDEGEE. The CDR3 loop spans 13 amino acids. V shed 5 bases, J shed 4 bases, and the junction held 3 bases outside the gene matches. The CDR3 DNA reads TGTGCCAGCAGGACAGGGAAAGGAAACACCATATATTTT. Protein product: CASRTGKGNTIYF.

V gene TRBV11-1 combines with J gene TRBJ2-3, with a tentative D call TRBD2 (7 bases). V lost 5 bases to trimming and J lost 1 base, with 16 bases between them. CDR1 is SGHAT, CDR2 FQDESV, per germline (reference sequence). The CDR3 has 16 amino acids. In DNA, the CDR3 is TGTGCCAGCAGCGTCAACGGGGGGCTTGGCACAGATACGCAGTATTTT. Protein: CASSVNGGLGTDTQYF.

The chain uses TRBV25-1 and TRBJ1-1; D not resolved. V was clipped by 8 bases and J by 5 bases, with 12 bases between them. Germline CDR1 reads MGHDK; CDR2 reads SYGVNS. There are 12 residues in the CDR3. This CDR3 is CASGREGTEAFF. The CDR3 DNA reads TGTGCCAGCGGGCGAGAGGGAACTGAAGCTTTCTTT.

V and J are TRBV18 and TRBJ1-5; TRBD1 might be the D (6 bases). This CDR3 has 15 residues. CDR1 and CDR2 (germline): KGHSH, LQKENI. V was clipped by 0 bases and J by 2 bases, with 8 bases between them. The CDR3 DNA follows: TGTGCCAGCTCACCACCAACAGGGCGCAATCAGCCCCAGCATTTT. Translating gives CASSPPTGRNQPQHF. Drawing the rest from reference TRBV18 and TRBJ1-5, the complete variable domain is NAGVMQNPRHLVRRRGQEARLRCSPMKGHSHVYWYRQLPEEGLKFMVYLQKENIIDESGMPKERFSAEFPKEGPSILRIQQVVRGDSAAYFCASSPPTGRNQPQHFGDGTRLSIL.

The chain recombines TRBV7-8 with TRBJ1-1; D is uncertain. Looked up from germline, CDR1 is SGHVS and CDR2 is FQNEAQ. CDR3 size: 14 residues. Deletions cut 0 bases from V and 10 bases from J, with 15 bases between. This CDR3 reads CASSLAPPGLGAFF. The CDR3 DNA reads TGTGCCAGCAGCTTAGCGCCCCCCGGGTTAGGAGCTTTCTTT.

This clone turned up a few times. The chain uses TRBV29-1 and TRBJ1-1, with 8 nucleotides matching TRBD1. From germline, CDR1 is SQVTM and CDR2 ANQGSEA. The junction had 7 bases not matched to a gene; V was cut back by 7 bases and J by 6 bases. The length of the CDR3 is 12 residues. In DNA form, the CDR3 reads TGCAGCGGCGACAGGGGACAGGCTGAAGCTTTCTTT. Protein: CSGDRGQAEAFF. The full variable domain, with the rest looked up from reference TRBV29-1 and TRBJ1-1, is SAVISQKPSRDICQRGTSLTIQCQVDSQVTMMFWYRQQPGQSLTLIATANQGSEATYESGFVIDKFPISRPNLTFSTLTVSNMSPEDSSIYLCSGDRGQAEAFFGQGTRLTVV.

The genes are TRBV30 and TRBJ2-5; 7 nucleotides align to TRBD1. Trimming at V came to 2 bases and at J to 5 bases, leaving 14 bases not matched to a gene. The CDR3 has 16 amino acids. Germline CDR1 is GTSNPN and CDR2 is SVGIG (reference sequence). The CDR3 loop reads CAWSLGTAPGRETQYF. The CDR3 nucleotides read TGTGCCTGGAGTTTGGGGACAGCCCCAGGTCGGGAGACCCAGTACTTC.

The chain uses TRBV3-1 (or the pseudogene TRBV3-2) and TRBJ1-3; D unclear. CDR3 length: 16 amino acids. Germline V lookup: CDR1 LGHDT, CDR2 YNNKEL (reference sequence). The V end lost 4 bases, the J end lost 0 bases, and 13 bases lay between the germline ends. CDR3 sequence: CASSPSQTLSGNTIYF. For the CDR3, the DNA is TGTGCCAGCAGCCCCTCCCAGACACTCTCTGGAAACACCATATATTTT.

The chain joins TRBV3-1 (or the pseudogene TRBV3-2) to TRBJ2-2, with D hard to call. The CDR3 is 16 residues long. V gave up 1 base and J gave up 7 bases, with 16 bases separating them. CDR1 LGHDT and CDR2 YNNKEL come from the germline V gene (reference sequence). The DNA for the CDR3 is TGTGCCAGCAGCCAAGCTCGGCCGAGCGTCGACGGGGAGCTGTTTTTT. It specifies CASSQARPSVDGELFF.

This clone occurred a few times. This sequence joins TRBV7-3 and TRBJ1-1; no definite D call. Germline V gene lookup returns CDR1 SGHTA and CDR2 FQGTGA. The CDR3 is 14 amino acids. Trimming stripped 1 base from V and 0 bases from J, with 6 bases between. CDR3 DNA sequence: TGTGCCAGCAGCTTAAGCTACCTGAACACTGAAGCTTTCTTT. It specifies CASSLSYLNTEAFF. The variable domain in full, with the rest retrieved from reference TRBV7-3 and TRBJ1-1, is GAGVSQTPSNKVTEKGKYVELRCDPISGHTALYWYRQSLGQGPEFLIYFQGTGAADDSGLPNDRFFAVRPEGSVSTLKIQRTERGDSAVYLCASSLSYLNTEAFFGQGTRLTVV.

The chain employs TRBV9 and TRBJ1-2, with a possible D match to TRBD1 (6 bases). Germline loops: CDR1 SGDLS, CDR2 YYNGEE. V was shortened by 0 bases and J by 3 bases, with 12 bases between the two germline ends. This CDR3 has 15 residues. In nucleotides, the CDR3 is TGTGCCAGCAGCGTAGGATTACAGGGAGACTATGGCTACACCTTC. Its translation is CASSVGLQGDYGYTF.

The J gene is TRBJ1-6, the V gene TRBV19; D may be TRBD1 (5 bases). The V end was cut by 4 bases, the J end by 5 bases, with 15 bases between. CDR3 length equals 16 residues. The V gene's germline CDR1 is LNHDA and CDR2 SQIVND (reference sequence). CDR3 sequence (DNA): TGTGCCAGTAGTAGCTACCAGGGTTCCCATAATTCACCCCTCCACTTT. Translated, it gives CASSSYQGSHNSPLHF. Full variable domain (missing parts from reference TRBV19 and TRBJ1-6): DGGITQSPKYLFRKEGQNVTLSCEQNLNHDAMYWYRQDPGQGLRLIYYSQIVNDFQKGDIAEGYSVSREKKESFPLTVTSAQKNPTAFYLCASSSYQGSHNSPLHFGNGTRLTVT.

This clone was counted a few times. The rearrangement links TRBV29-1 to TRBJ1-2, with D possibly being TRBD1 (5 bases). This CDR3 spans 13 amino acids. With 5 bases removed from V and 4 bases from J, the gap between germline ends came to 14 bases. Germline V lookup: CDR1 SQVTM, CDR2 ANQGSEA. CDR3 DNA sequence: TGCAGCGTTCAGGGCGGCAGCTTCTATGGCTACACCTTC. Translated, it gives CSVQGGSFYGYTF.

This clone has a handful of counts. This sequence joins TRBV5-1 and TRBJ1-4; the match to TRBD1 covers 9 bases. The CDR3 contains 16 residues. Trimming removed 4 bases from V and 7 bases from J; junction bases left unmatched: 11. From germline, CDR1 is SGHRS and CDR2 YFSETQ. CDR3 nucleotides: TGCGCCAGCAGCATGACAGGGGGTCCGGTGGGTGAAAAACTGTTTTTT. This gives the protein CASSMTGGPVGEKLFF.